This passage covers 17 T cell receptor beta chains from one sample sequenced in a study of T cell repertoires in cytomegalovirus infection. Each CDR3 protein is one row after TCRdb ran MiXCR on the reads. In the table there are some 390,000 distinct CDR3 sequences, 15% to 20% of which are singletons. Sequences were obtained from PBMCs. These receptors all come from a human donor in good health (CMV status not recorded). Some clones in this sample may be carry-over from other donors' samples.

The gene calls are TRBV24-1 and TRBJ2-2; D is unresolved. The CDR3 runs to 14 residues. From germline, CDR1 is KGHDR and CDR2 SFDVKD. V lost 5 bases and J lost 4, with 10 bases in between. The CDR3: CATSGAGPTGELFF. CDR3 DNA: TGTGCCACCAGTGGGGCAGGCCCCACCGGGGAGCTGTTTTTT.

This clonotype was counted only a few times. The V call is TRBV12-3 or TRBV12-4, the J call TRBJ2-3, with a weak D call TRBD2 (6 bases). The CDR3 length is 14 residues. V was trimmed by 4 bases and J by 4 bases, leaving 12 bases between them. CDR3 sequence (DNA): TGTGCCAGCAGTTATGCGGGGCGTCCAGATACGCAGTATTTT. It yields the protein CASSYAGRPDTQYF.

The chain recombines TRBV24-1 with TRBJ2-3, with a tentative D call TRBD2 (7 bases). CDR1 and CDR2 (germline): KGHDR, SFDVKD. The CDR3 extends over 16 amino acids. V was clipped by 4 bases and J by 4 bases, with 17 bases between them. The CDR3 region has the DNA TGTGCCACCAGTGACCCGGTGGGGGGGGCAGCAGATACGCAGTATTTT. The encoded protein is CATSDPVGGAADTQYF.

In its sample, this clonotype was seen once. CDR3 protein: CSARVAALREQYF. The CDR3 DNA follows: TGCAGTGCTAGGGTAGCGGCCCTACGCGAGCAGTACTTC. V usage is TRBV20-1 and J usage is TRBJ2-7, with D possibly TRBD2 on 6 matching bases. V was cut by 3 bases and J by 6 bases, with 15 bases left in between. This CDR3 is built from 13 residues. The germline gives CDR1 DFQATT, CDR2 SNEGSKA (reference sequence).

This clonotype was counted only a few times. The chain combines TRBV12-3 or TRBV12-4 with TRBJ1-2; TRBD1 matches at 7 bases. J was trimmed by 8 bases and V by 7 bases; bases with no gene match: 7. The CDR3 has 12 amino acids. The DNA for the CDR3 is TGTGCCAGCACCAATACAGGGGAGGGCTACACCTTC. This gives the protein CASTNTGEGYTF.

The chain couples TRBV20-1 to TRBJ1-1; perhaps TRBD1 as D (6 bases). CDR3 length: 16 residues. In germline, CDR1 is DFQATT, CDR2 SNEGSKA (reference sequence). Trimming shortened V by 5 bases and J by 6 bases, and 25 bases separated the two germline ends. The CDR3: CSAPGTQSAEVAEAFF. For the CDR3, the DNA is TGCAGTGCTCCCGGGACACAGTCTGCGGAGGTGGCTGAAGCTTTCTTT.

Concerning this clonotype itself: At one of its ends the junction is not consistent with the germline gene, which may arise from a read error. V and J are TRBV6-8 and TRBJ1-2; the D is unclear. Germline V gives CDR1 MNHGY, CDR2 SAAAGT. The length of the CDR3 is 13 residues. DNA for the CDR3: TGTGCCTGCAGTGAATCGGGAAACTATGGCTACACCTTC. It translates to CACSESGNYGYTF.

This clonotype was recorded at least ten times. V is TRBV7-2 and J is TRBJ2-5; the D gene is possibly TRBD1 (6 bases). Trimming removed 5 bases at V and 5 bases at J, with 12 bases between. Germline CDR1 SGHTA, CDR2 FQGNSA. The CDR3 length is 13 residues. CDR3 DNA: TGTGCCAGCAGCGTCAGGGGTCGGGAGACCCAGTACTTC. Its translation is CASSVRGRETQYF.

The genes are TRBV27 and TRBJ2-7, with a possible D match to TRBD1 (6 bases). The CDR3 extends over 13 amino acids. Deletions cut 3 bases from V and 5 bases from J, with 11 bases between. Germline CDR1 and CDR2: MNHEY and SMNVEV (reference sequence). The CDR3 DNA is TGTGCCAGCAGTTTCACCAGGGGCCACGAGCAGTACTTC. This encodes CASSFTRGHEQYF.

The genes are TRBV29-1 and TRBJ1-4; TRBD1 is a possible D gene (5 bases). The CDR3 loop spans 12 amino acids. Germline V CDR1 and CDR2: SQVTM, ANQGSEA. Trimming left V 7 bases short and J 7 bases short, with 13 bases between. CDR3 residues: CSGGETPEKLFF. The CDR3 bases are TGCAGCGGAGGGGAGACCCCTGAAAAACTGTTTTTT.

There are many counts of this clonotype. The chain recombines TRBV7-7 with TRBJ2-5, with TRBD2 matching over 9 bases. The germline gives CDR1 SSHAT, CDR2 FNYEAQ (reference sequence). The CDR3 totals 19 residues. V was pared by 5 bases and J by 5 bases, with 21 bases of the junction left unmatched. Here the CDR3 DNA reads TGTGCCAGCAGCCCTGGGGTCGGGGTAGCGGGAGTAATGGGGGAGACCCAGTACTTC. This translates into CASSPGVGVAGVMGETQYF. The variable domain in full, completed from reference TRBV7-7 and TRBJ2-5, reads GAGVSQSPRYKVTKRGQDVTLRCDPISSHATLYWYQQALGQGPEFLTYFNYEAQPDKSGLPSDRFSAERPEGSISTLTIQRTEQRDSAMYRCASSPGVGVAGVMGETQYFGPGTRLLVL.

The CDR3, as DNA: TGTGCCAGCAGCCGGACCTCCTTGGACTATGGCTACACCTTC. This sequence encodes CASSRTSLDYGYTF. The chain joins TRBV6-2 or TRBV6-3 to TRBJ1-2; D remains ambiguous. The V gene's germline CDR1 is MNHEY and CDR2 SVGEGT. V was cut by 6 bases and J by 3 bases, with 14 bases left in between. The CDR3 is 14 amino acids.

In nucleotides, the CDR3 is TGTGCCAGCAGCCGCGAGACCCAGATGGCCGGGGAGCTGTTTTTT. Translated, it gives CASSRETQMAGELFF. The genes are TRBV7-2 and TRBJ2-2; no reliable D call. This CDR3 is built from 15 residues. The V and J ends lost 5 bases and 6 bases respectively, with 16 bases between them. Looked up from germline, CDR1 is SGHTA and CDR2 is FQGNSA. Combining the CDR3 with reference TRBV7-2 and TRBJ2-2 gives the whole variable domain GAGVSQSPSNKVTEKGKDVELRCDPISGHTALYWYRQSLGQGLEFLIYFQGNSAPDKSGLPSDRFSAERTGGSVSTLTIQRTQQEDSAVYLCASSRETQMAGELFFGEGSRLTVL.

In this sample, this clonotype turned up once. The chain carries TRBV20-1 and TRBJ1-1; TRBD1 aligns across 7 bases. CDR3 length: 14 amino acids. Germline CDR1 DFQATT, CDR2 SNEGSKA (reference sequence). V shed 2 bases, J shed 1 base, and the junction held 4 bases outside the gene matches. CDR3 in DNA: TGCAGTGCTAGAAGGAGGACAGGGAACACTGAAGCTTTCTTT. The encoded protein is CSARRRTGNTEAFF.

This clonotype has a handful of counts. The chain recombines TRBV29-1 with TRBJ2-5, with a possible D match to TRBD1 (6 bases). This CDR3 is built from 14 residues. The V gene lost 1 base and the J gene lost 2 bases, with 11 bases spanning the gap. Looked up from germline, CDR1 is SQVTM and CDR2 is ANQGSEA. CDR3 DNA: TGCAGCGTTGAAGGAATGGGGACACAAGAGACCCAGTACTTC. It codes for CSVEGMGTQETQYF.

This clonotype showed up many times. The chain joins TRBV7-2 to TRBJ2-3, with 7 bases that match TRBD2. The CDR3 spans 15 residues. Germline V gene lookup returns CDR1 SGHTA and CDR2 FQGNSA. The J segment lost 3 bases and the V segment lost 3 bases, leaving 6 bases of the junction unmatched. CDR3 residues: CASSLRGLRTDTQYF. As DNA, the CDR3 is TGTGCCAGCAGCTTGAGGGGACTAAGAACAGATACGCAGTATTTT. The entire variable domain, with the rest obtained from reference TRBV7-2 and TRBJ2-3, is as follows: GAGVSQSPSNKVTEKGKDVELRCDPISGHTALYWYRQSLGQGLEFLIYFQGNSAPDKSGLPSDRFSAERTGGSVSTLTIQRTQQEDSAVYLCASSLRGLRTDTQYFGPGTRLTVL.

In this sample, this clonotype turned up many times. This chain uses TRBV12-3 or TRBV12-4 with TRBJ2-7; D is tentatively TRBD1 or TRBD2 (5 bases each). V lost 3 bases and J 4 bases, leaving 13 bases between the germline ends. The CDR3 is 14 amino acids. CDR3 bases: TGTGCCAGCAGTTTTGGGCAGGGACCTTACGAGCAGTACTTC. Protein: CASSFGQGPYEQYF.